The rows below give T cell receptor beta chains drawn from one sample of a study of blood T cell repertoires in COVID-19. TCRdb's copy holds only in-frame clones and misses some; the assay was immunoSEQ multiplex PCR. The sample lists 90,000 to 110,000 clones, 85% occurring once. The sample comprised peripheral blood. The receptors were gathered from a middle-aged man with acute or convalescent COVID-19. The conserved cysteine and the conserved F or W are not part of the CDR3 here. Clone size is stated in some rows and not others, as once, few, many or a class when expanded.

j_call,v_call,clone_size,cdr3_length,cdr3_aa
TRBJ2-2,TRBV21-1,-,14,ASSKEARGVTGELF
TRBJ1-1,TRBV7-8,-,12,ASSLTPGTREAF
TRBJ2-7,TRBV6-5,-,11,ASIGTSLAEQY
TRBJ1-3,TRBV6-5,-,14,ASSYSRGSSGNTIY
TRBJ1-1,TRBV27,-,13,ASSLHRGLYTEAF
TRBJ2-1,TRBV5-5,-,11,ASSLEAQIGQF
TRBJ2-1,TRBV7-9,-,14,ASSRRLAGEANEQF
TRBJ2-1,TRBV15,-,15,ATSRDLVLAGANEQF
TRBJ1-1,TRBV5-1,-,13,ASSQRQGAGTEAF
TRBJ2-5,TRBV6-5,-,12,ASRTSLSFETQY
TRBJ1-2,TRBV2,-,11,ASSEGSASGYT
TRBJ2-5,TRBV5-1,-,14,ASSPTGTSGGSTQY
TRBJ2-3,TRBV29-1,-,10,TGGGSTDTQY
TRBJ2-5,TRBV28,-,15,ASSPPFMGGNRKTQY
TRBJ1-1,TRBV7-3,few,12,ASSSQGVGTEAF
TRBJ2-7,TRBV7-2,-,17,ASSLVPPSGKLWAHEQY
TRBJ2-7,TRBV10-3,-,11,AISDDTTYEQY
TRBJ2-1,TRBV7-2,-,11,ASSLSSYNEQF
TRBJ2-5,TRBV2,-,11,ASRLRDRWAQY
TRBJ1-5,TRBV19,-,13,ASSTGQGNNQPQH
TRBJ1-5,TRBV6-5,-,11,ASRRQDIQPQH
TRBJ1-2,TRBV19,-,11,ASRIGGDYGYT